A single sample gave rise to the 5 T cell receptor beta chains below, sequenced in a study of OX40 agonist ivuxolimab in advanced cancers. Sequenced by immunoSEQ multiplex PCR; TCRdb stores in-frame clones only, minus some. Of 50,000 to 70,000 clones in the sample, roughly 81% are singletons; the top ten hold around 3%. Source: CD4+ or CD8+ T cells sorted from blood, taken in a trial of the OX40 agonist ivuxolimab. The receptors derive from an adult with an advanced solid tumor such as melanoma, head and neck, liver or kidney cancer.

Here the CDR3 DNA reads TGTGCCTGGACCCGGACAGTAGCTATGAACACTGAAGCTTTCTTT. Residues: CAWTRTVAMNTEAFF. J is TRBJ1-1 and V is TRBV30, with TRBD1 as a possible D gene (6 bases). CDR1 is GTSNPN and CDR2 is SVGIG in the germline V gene (reference sequence). There are 15 residues in the CDR3. The V gene lost 4 bases and the J gene lost 0 bases, with 15 bases spanning the gap.

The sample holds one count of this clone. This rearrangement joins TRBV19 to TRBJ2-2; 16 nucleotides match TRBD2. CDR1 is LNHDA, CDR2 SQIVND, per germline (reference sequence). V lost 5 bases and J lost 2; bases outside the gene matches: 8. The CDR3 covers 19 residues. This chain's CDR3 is CASSPYGTSGGANTGELFF. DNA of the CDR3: TGTGCCAGTAGTCCCTATGGGACTAGCGGGGGGGCTAACACCGGGGAGCTGTTTTTT.

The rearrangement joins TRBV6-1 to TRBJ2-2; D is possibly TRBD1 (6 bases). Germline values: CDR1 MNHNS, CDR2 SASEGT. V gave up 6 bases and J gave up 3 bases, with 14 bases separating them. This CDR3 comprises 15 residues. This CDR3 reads CASRPQGADTGELFF. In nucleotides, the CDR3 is TGTGCCAGCAGACCACAGGGAGCGGACACCGGGGAGCTGTTTTTT.

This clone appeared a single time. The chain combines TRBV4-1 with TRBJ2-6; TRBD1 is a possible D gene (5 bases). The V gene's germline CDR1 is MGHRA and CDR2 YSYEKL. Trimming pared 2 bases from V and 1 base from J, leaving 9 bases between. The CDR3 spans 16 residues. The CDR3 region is CASSQSGSSGANVLTF. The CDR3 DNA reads TGCGCCAGCAGCCAATCAGGGTCTTCTGGGGCCAACGTCCTGACTTTC.

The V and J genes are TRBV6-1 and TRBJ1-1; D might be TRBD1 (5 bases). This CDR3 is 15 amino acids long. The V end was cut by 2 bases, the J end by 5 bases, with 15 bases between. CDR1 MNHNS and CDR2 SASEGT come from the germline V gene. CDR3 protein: CASSERRGGRTEAFF. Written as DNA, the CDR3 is TGTGCCAGCAGTGAAAGAAGGGGCGGGAGGACTGAAGCTTTCTTT.